The entry below gives a single TCR beta chain sequence along with its context. Its specificity is not known. The sample is drawn from a study of shared clonotypes between healthy human individuals. Study background: Per donor, CD8 memory used one plate, CD8 naive used two, CD4 memory used three and CD4 naive used three. General study points: Roughly 5% of naive CD4 clonotypes were common to four donors.

Germline V gives CDR1 MNHNY, CDR2 SVGAGI (reference sequence). The CDR3 contains 14 residues. Trimming removed 7 bases at V and 0 bases at J, with 12 bases between. The assay was immunoSEQ multiplex PCR, and TCRdb's table has in-frame clones only and misses some. The profile covers roughly 2 million clones, with roughly 95% appearing a single time and approximately 0.13% taken by the ten largest. The chain couples TRBV6-6 to TRBJ1-1; the D gene is possibly TRBD1 (5 bases). This receptor was identified in a man between 18 and 35 years old in good health. Sequencing was carried out using naive CD4+ T cells sorted from blood. The sample's subset: CD45RA+ positively selected. The CDR3 DNA reads as TGTGCCAGCACCTCGGGGCAGATGAACACTGAAGCTTTCTTT. This gives the protein CASTSGQMNTEAFF.